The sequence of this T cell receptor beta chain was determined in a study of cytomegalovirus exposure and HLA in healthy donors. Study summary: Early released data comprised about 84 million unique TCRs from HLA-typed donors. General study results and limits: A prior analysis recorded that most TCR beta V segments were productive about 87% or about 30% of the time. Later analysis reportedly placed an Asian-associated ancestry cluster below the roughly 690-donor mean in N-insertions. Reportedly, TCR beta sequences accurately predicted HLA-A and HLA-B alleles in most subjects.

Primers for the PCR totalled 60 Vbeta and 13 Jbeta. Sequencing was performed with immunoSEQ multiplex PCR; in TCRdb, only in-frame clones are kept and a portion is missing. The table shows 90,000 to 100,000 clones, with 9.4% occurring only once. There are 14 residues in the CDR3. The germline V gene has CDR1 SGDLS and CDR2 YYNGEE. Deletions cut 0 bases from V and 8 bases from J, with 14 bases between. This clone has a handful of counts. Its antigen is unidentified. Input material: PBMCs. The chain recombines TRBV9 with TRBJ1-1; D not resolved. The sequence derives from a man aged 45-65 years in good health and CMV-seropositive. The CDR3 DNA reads TGTGCCAGCAGCGTAGCCGCCGAAGTGGGCGAAGCTTTCTTT. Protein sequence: CASSVAAEVGEAFF.